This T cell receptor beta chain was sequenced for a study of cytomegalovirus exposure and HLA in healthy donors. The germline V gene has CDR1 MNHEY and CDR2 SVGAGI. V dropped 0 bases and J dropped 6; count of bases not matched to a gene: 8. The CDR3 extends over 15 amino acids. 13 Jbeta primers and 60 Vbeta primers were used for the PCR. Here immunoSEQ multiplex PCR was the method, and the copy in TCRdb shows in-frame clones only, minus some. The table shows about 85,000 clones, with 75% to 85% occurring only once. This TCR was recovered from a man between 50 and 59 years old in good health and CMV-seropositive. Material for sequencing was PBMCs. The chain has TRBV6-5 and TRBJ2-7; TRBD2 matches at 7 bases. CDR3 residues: CASSYSASGFPEQYF. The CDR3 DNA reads TGTGCCAGCAGTTACTCGGCTAGCGGCTTCCCCGAGCAGTACTTC.